The 10 T cell receptor beta chains below all came from one sample that was sequenced in a study of blood T cell repertoires in COVID-19. Sequencing used immunoSEQ multiplex PCR; TCRdb keeps in-frame clones, though not all of them. The sample carries about 300,000 clones, roughly 90% recorded once. Sequencing used peripheral blood. These receptors were obtained from a man aged 18 to 29 with active or convalescent COVID-19.

As to this clone: In the same sample, other DNA sequences code for this CDR3. CDR3 DNA sequence: TGCGCCAGCAGCTTGACGGTGAACACTGAAGCTTTCTTT. It specifies CASSLTVNTEAFF. The chain uses TRBV5-1 and TRBJ1-1; D is ambiguous. Trimming left V 1 base short and J 0 bases short, with 4 bases between. This CDR3 contains 13 residues. Germline CDR1 is SGHRS and CDR2 is YFSETQ.

The rearrangement links TRBV10-3 to TRBJ1-5, with D possibly matching TRBD1 (6 bases). The germline V and J ends were trimmed by 2 bases and 7 bases, with 21 bases remaining between them. This CDR3 spans 17 amino acids. CDR1 is ENHRY, CDR2 SYGVKD, per germline. CDR3 region: CAISEAYLQGMGQPQHF. DNA of the CDR3: TGTGCCATCAGTGAGGCGTATCTACAGGGAATGGGACAGCCCCAGCATTTT.

This rearrangement joins TRBV27 to TRBJ2-7, with D possibly TRBD2 on 6 matching bases. Trimming shortened V by 5 bases and J by 4 bases, and 21 bases separated the two germline ends. The germline V gene encodes CDR1 MNHEY and CDR2 SMNVEV (reference sequence). The length of the CDR3 is 16 residues. The CDR3 protein is CASSRTPPSAGYEQYF. As DNA, the CDR3 is TGTGCCAGCAGTCGGACTCCCCCTAGCGCTGGGTACGAGCAGTACTTC.

This clone occurred a few times. The chain has TRBV2 and TRBJ1-2, with no clear D. The germline gives CDR1 SNHLY, CDR2 FYNNEI. Trimming stripped 8 bases from V and 4 bases from J, with 14 bases between. The CDR3 covers 13 residues. CDR3 region: CASDRQLGYGYTF. The CDR3 coding sequence is TGTGCCAGCGATCGACAACTAGGCTATGGCTACACCTTC. Together with reference TRBV2 and TRBJ1-2, the CDR3 gives the full variable domain: EPEVTQTPSHQVTQMGQEVILRCVPISNHLYFYWYRQILGQKVEFLVSFYNNEISEKSEIFDDQFSVERPDGSNFTLKIRSTKLEDSAMYFCASDRQLGYGYTFGSGTRLTVV.

The chain recombines TRBV7-8 with TRBJ2-5; D might be TRBD2 (5 bases). CDR3 length: 15 amino acids. Germline CDR1 and CDR2: SGHVS and FQNEAQ. Trimming removed 2 bases from V and 2 bases from J, with 12 bases in between. The CDR3 DNA follows: TGTGCCAGCAGCTTATACGGGGAAGCTCAAGAGACCCAGTACTTC. As protein: CASSLYGEAQETQYF.

This rearrangement joins TRBV7-8 to TRBJ1-1, with 11 bases matching TRBD1. The CDR3 runs to 15 residues. V trimming: 3 bases; J trimming: 5 bases; junction bases outside the gene matches: 5. Germline V gene lookup returns CDR1 SGHVS and CDR2 FQNEAQ. Here the CDR3 DNA reads TGTGCCAGCAGCTTCGTGGGGACAGGGGGGACTGAAGCTTTCTTT. Translation: CASSFVGTGGTEAFF.

The rearrangement joins TRBV14 to TRBJ2-2; 7 nucleotides line up with TRBD1. V dropped 4 bases and J dropped 1; count of bases not matched to a gene: 3. Germline V gene lookup returns CDR1 SGHDN and CDR2 FVKESK. This CDR3 comprises 15 residues. The CDR3 nucleotides are TGTGCCAGCAGCCTCCGACAGGGGAACACCGGGGAGCTGTTTTTT. Residues: CASSLRQGNTGELFF.

The chain uses TRBV9 and TRBJ1-1, with D possibly TRBD1 on 5 matching bases. The CDR3 runs 15 residues. V lost 0 bases, J lost 0 bases, and 9 bases lay in between. Germline V lookup: CDR1 SGDLS, CDR2 YYNGEE. This CDR3 is CASSVEGLMNTEAFF. CDR3 DNA sequence: TGTGCCAGCAGCGTAGAGGGACTGATGAACACTGAAGCTTTCTTT.

The chain recombines TRBV4-1 with TRBJ2-1; D gene ambiguous. Deletions cut 1 base from V and 9 bases from J, with 7 bases between. The CDR3 loop spans 12 amino acids. Germline V gene lookup returns CDR1 MGHRA and CDR2 YSYEKL. CDR3 sequence (DNA): TGCGCCAGCAGCCAAGGCTCTAGTGAGCAGTTCTTC. Amino acid sequence: CASSQGSSEQFF.

This chain joins TRBV10-1 and TRBJ2-5, with 8 bases lining up with TRBD1. V lost 4 bases and J lost 3; bases outside the gene matches: 7. Germline assignment: CDR1 WNHNN and CDR2 SYGVQD (reference sequence). There are 15 residues in the CDR3. The CDR3 DNA follows: TGCGCCAGCAGTGTTGAAACAGGGGGAAAAGAGACCCAGTACTTC. Translation: CASSVETGGKETQYF.